Shown below are 20 T cell receptor beta chains from a single sample sequenced in a study of technical replicates of blood from a handful of donors. Sequencing was performed with immunoSEQ multiplex PCR; in TCRdb, only in-frame clones are kept and a portion is missing. Among 75,000 to 90,000 clones, approximately 93% were seen once, and the ten largest hold roughly 0.36%. Sequenced sample: T cells isolated from PBMCs. Every receptor here comes from a human donor in good health.

The genes are TRBV6-5 and TRBJ1-1; TRBD1 agrees at 9 bases. V shed 6 bases and J 5 bases; nucleotides not matched to a gene: 4. This CDR3 comprises 13 residues. The V gene's germline CDR1 is MNHEY and CDR2 SVGAGI. This CDR3 reads CASRGTGWTEAFF. For the CDR3, the DNA is TGTGCCAGCAGGGGGACAGGGTGGACTGAAGCTTTCTTT.

The CDR3 is CASSPDRETYEQYF. CDR3 coding DNA: TGTGCCAGCAGCCCGGACAGGGAGACGTACGAGCAGTACTTC. The chain employs TRBV2 and TRBJ2-7, with TRBD1 matching 8 bases. The CDR3 runs 14 residues. V trimming: 6 bases; J trimming: 4 bases; junction bases outside the gene matches: 8. Germline V gene sequence: CDR1 SNHLY, CDR2 FYNNEI.

This clone was found once. The CDR3: CASSTTGAGNTIYF. The CDR3, as DNA: TGTGCCAGTAGTACAACAGGGGCTGGAAACACCATATATTTT. This sequence joins TRBV19 and TRBJ1-3, with 7 nucleotides matching TRBD1. The CDR3 has 14 residues. With V trimmed by 4 bases and J by 2 bases, 2 bases remained unmatched. Germline V gene sequence: CDR1 LNHDA, CDR2 SQIVND (reference sequence).

The rearrangement links TRBV11-2 to TRBJ2-7; 11 bases are a match to TRBD2. The V gene's germline CDR1 is SGHAT and CDR2 FQNNGV. J gave up 3 bases and V 5 bases, and 6 bases lay outside the gene matches. The CDR3 consists of 15 residues. In DNA form, the CDR3 reads TGTGCCAGCAGCCCGGGACTAGCGGTTAACTACGAGCAGTACTTC. Protein product: CASSPGLAVNYEQYF.

The chain carries TRBV30 and TRBJ2-7; 8 bases line up with TRBD1. CDR1 and CDR2 (germline): GTSNPN, SVGIG (reference sequence). The ends lost 0 bases at V and 6 bases at J; junction bases unmatched: 7. This CDR3 region has 14 residues. CDR3 DNA sequence: TGTGCCTGGAGTGTACTAGGACAGGGTGGCGAGCAGTACTTC. Protein sequence: CAWSVLGQGGEQYF.

This chain links TRBV28 with TRBJ2-2, with 10 nucleotides matching TRBD2. Unmatched junction bases numbered 9, after V lost 6 bases and J lost 5 bases. This CDR3 has 16 amino acids. In germline, CDR1 is MDHEN, CDR2 SYDVKM. CDR3 in DNA: TGTGCCAGCAGCCCCCTAGCGGGAGTTTTTACCGGGGAGCTGTTTTTT. As protein: CASSPLAGVFTGELFF.

V and J are TRBV10-3 and TRBJ2-5, with 7 bases matching TRBD2. Germline trimming cut 3 bases from V and 5 bases from J; bases unmatched to any gene: 12. This CDR3 contains 16 residues. Germline assignment: CDR1 ENHRY and CDR2 SYGVKD. CDR3 amino acids: CAISDGGRASGETQYF. The DNA for the CDR3 is TGTGCCATCAGTGATGGGGGGAGGGCCTCGGGGGAGACCCAGTACTTC.

This chain uses TRBV11-3 with TRBJ2-1; 7 bases align to TRBD2. The CDR3 sequence is 14 residues long. V lost 5 bases to trimming and J lost 6 bases; unmatched junction nucleotides: 7. Germline V CDR1 and CDR2: SGHNT, YENEEA. The CDR3 nucleotides are TGTGCCAGCAGCCTAGGGACTATGCTCAATGAGCAGTTCTTC. Encoded protein: CASSLGTMLNEQFF.

The V call is TRBV19, the J call TRBJ1-2; 7 bases agree with TRBD1. V was clipped by 10 bases and J by 4 bases; unmatched bases: 6. The length of the CDR3 is 12 residues. Looked up from germline, CDR1 is LNHDA and CDR2 is SQIVND (reference sequence). The CDR3 sequence: CAIYDRVYGYTF. In DNA, the CDR3 is TGTGCCATTTACGACAGGGTCTATGGCTACACCTTC.

The V and J genes are TRBV11-3 and TRBJ2-2; D remains unclear. Per germline, CDR1 SGHNT and CDR2 YENEEA. The CDR3 has 12 residues. The ends were cut back, 6 bases at V and 3 bases at J, with 5 bases in the middle. The CDR3 nucleotides read TGTGCCAGCAGTCCTTACACCGGGGAGCTGTTTTTT. This encodes CASSPYTGELFF.

This clone came up once. The chain uses TRBV5-4 and TRBJ2-1; 8 bases align to TRBD2. Per germline, CDR1 SGHNT and CDR2 YYREEE (reference sequence). The CDR3 covers 13 residues. V shed 9 bases, J shed 4 bases, and the junction held 6 bases outside the gene matches. This chain's CDR3 is CAIPGLVYNEQFF. The CDR3 nucleotides are TGTGCCATCCCGGGACTAGTGTACAATGAGCAGTTCTTC.

The V and J genes are TRBV5-4 and TRBJ1-1, with a weak D call TRBD1 (5 bases). The CDR3 consists of 14 residues. Trimming removed 3 bases at V and 4 bases at J, with 13 bases between. Germline-derived CDR1 and CDR2 are SGHNT and YYREEE (reference sequence). CDR3 nucleotide sequence: TGTGCCAGCAGCTCCCGGGGGGTCAGCACTGAAGCTTTCTTT. This sequence encodes CASSSRGVSTEAFF.

V is TRBV28 and J is TRBJ2-1, with D unresolved. Germline CDR1 and CDR2: MDHEN and SYDVKM. This CDR3 spans 14 amino acids. V lost 7 bases to trimming and J lost 2 bases, with 12 bases between them. CDR3 DNA: TGTGCCAGCACCGGCGGTTCTACCTACAATGAGCAGTTCTTC. The encoded protein is CASTGGSTYNEQFF.

The J gene is TRBJ2-6, the V gene TRBV2; a weak D match, TRBD2 (5 bases). Germline CDR1 SNHLY, CDR2 FYNNEI. This CDR3 has 16 amino acids. Trimming took off 3 bases at V and 2 bases at J, with 11 bases between the two ends. CDR3 coding DNA: TGTGCCAGCAGTGATGTCCCGACTACTGGGGCCAACGTCCTGACTTTC. Residues: CASSDVPTTGANVLTF.

V is TRBV15 and J is TRBJ2-1, with D possibly matching TRBD2 (6 bases). This CDR3 region has 14 residues. Trimming stripped 3 bases from V and 6 bases from J, with 12 bases between. Germline V gene data show CDR1 as LNHNV and CDR2 as YYDKDF (reference sequence). The chain's CDR3 is CATSRWSSGNEQFF. The CDR3 nucleotides are TGTGCCACCAGCAGGTGGAGTAGCGGCAATGAGCAGTTCTTC.

V usage is TRBV5-1 and J usage is TRBJ2-7; 8 bases agree with TRBD1. With V trimmed by 10 bases and J by 1 base, 7 bases remained unmatched. Germline CDR1 reads SGHRS; CDR2 reads YFSETQ. The CDR3 runs 13 residues. The CDR3: CAPFRDRSYEQYF. In nucleotides, the CDR3 is TGCGCCCCTTTCCGGGACAGGTCCTACGAGCAGTACTTC.

The chain is built from TRBV2 and TRBJ1-1; weak D call: TRBD1 (6 bases). Trimming removed 5 bases at V and 4 bases at J, with 11 bases between. The CDR3 covers 13 residues. Germline V gives CDR1 SNHLY, CDR2 FYNNEI. The CDR3 loop is CASSHRVFTEAFF. In nucleotides, the CDR3 is TGTGCCAGCAGTCACAGGGTCTTCACTGAAGCTTTCTTT.

V gene TRBV23-1 combines with J gene TRBJ1-5; maybe TRBD1 (5 bases). TRBV23-1 is designated an ORF whose function remains uncertain. The CDR3 is made up of 17 amino acids. Trimming removed 1 base from V and 4 bases from J, with 17 bases in between. The CDR3: CASSQFSLGGSNQPQHF. The CDR3 DNA is TGCGCCAGCAGTCAATTCTCGTTGGGGGGATCGAATCAGCCCCAGCATTTT.

This rearrangement joins TRBV19 to TRBJ2-7; D might be TRBD1 (5 bases). Trimming shortened V by 8 bases and J by 6 bases, and 14 bases separated the two germline ends. The CDR3 totals 12 residues. CDR1 is LNHDA, CDR2 SQIVND, per germline (reference sequence). CDR3 in amino acids: CASSQRGSEQYF. The CDR3 DNA is TGTGCCAGTTCCCAAAGGGGTAGCGAGCAGTACTTC.

This chain joins TRBV5-5 and TRBJ2-7, with 8 bases aligning to TRBD1. The V gene end was trimmed by 2 bases and the J gene end by 6 bases; junction bases not matched to a gene: 7. CDR3 length equals 14 residues. Per the germline V gene, CDR1 is SGHKS and CDR2 is YYEKEE (reference sequence). CDR3 sequence: CASSFLDRGSEQYF. CDR3 sequence (DNA): TGTGCCAGCAGCTTCCTCGACAGGGGTTCCGAGCAGTACTTC.